The rows below give T cell receptor beta chains drawn from one sample of a study of blood T cell repertoires in COVID-19. Method: immunoSEQ multiplex PCR; TCRdb's copy keeps in-frame clones and lacks some. Among approximately 70,000 clones listed, around 89% were seen once. Sequencing was done on a sample of peripheral blood. These receptor sequences come from an older woman with acute or convalescent COVID-19. CDR3s include the opening cysteine and the closing phenylalanine or tryptophan. The D gene is left open where the match is weak. Clone size is not always given. Where it is, it says once, few, many or a class for expanded clones.

d_call,v_call,j_call,clone_size,cdr3_aa,cdr3_nt
-,TRBV3-1/TRBV3-2,TRBJ1-3,once,CASSRMEGVSGNTIYF,TGTGCCAGCAGCCGGATGGAGGGTGTTTCTGGAAACACCATATATTTT
-,TRBV9,TRBJ1-1,-,CASSASGTMNTEAFF,TGTGCCAGCAGCGCCTCAGGGACTATGAACACTGAAGCTTTCTTT
TRBD1,TRBV12-3/TRBV12-4,TRBJ1-6,-,CASGQGGSPLHF,TGTGCCAGCGGACAGGGCGGCTCACCCCTCCACTTT
-,TRBV9,TRBJ1-1,-,CASSANVAAGTEAFF,TGTGCCAGCAGCGCCAATGTGGCGGCGGGGACTGAAGCTTTCTTT
TRBD1,TRBV5-1,TRBJ1-3,-,CASSRQNTGTGAGNTIYF,TGCGCCAGCAGCCGCCAAAACACCGGGACAGGGGCAGGAAACACCATATATTTT
TRBD2,TRBV20-1,TRBJ2-3,-,CSASSPAGRDTQYF,TGCAGTGCTAGTAGTCCAGCGGGAAGAGATACGCAGTATTTT
-,TRBV5-5,TRBJ1-5,-,CASSFTGNQPQHF,TGTGCCAGCAGCTTTACAGGCAATCAGCCCCAGCATTTT
-,TRBV2,TRBJ1-2,-,CASTGGANYGYTF,TGTGCCAGCACGGGGGGGGCCAACTATGGCTACACCTTC
TRBD1,TRBV5-1,TRBJ1-1,-,CASSTGQGNTEAFF,TGCGCCAGCAGCACCGGACAGGGGAACACTGAAGCTTTCTTT
-,TRBV6-2/TRBV6-3,TRBJ2-3,-,CASSYSRRNTDTQYF,TGTGCCAGCAGTTACTCCCGGAGGAACACAGATACGCAGTATTTT
-,TRBV5-1,TRBJ1-4,-,CASRRDVGAEKLFF,TGCGCCAGCAGGCGGGACGTAGGGGCAGAAAAACTGTTTTTT
TRBD1,TRBV5-1,TRBJ1-1,-,CASSWGDRKNTEAFF,TGCGCCAGCAGCTGGGGGGACAGGAAAAACACTGAAGCTTTCTTT
TRBD1,TRBV4-1,TRBJ1-5,-,CASSQGQGYSNQPQHF,TGCGCCAGCAGCCAGGGACAGGGATATAGCAATCAGCCCCAGCATTTT
-,TRBV6-1,TRBJ1-5,few,CASSELSNQPQHF,TGTGCCAGCAGTGAACTTAGCAATCAGCCCCAGCATTTT
TRBD1,TRBV7-9,TRBJ2-2,-,CASSRDRVTGELFF,TGTGCCAGCAGCCGGGACAGGGTGACCGGGGAGCTGTTTTTT
TRBD1,TRBV7-8,TRBJ2-6,-,CASSPWTGLSGANVLTF,TGTGCCAGCAGCCCCTGGACAGGGCTCTCTGGGGCCAACGTCCTGACTTTC
TRBD1,TRBV7-2,TRBJ2-5,-,CASSPPDRDPSGTQYF,TGTGCCAGCAGCCCCCCAGACAGGGACCCTTCGGGGACCCAGTACTTC
TRBD2,TRBV27,TRBJ2-5,-,CASSSQRLAGWETQYF,TGTGCCAGCAGTTCCCAGAGACTAGCGGGGTGGGAGACCCAGTACTTC
TRBD2,TRBV19,TRBJ2-3,-,CASSMASGTSGHTQYF,TGTGCCAGTAGTATGGCATCCGGGACTAGTGGGCATACGCAGTATTTT
-,TRBV7-6,TRBJ2-5,once,CASSRAGETQYF,TGTGCCAGCAGCAGGGCGGGAGAGACCCAGTACTTC
-,TRBV7-3,TRBJ2-1,-,CASRRSGSYNEQFF,TGTGCCAGCAGACGGTCTGGTTCCTACAATGAGCAGTTCTTC
TRBD1,TRBV5-4,TRBJ2-5,-,CASSLAGQGQETQYF,TGTGCCAGCAGCTTGGCAGGACAGGGTCAAGAGACCCAGTACTTC
-,TRBV3-1/TRBV3-2,TRBJ1-1,-,CASSLQGTEAFF,TGTGCCAGCAGCCTACAGGGCACTGAAGCTTTCTTT
TRBD1,TRBV12-3/TRBV12-4,TRBJ2-3,few,CASSGDSRDTQYF,TGTGCCAGCAGTGGGGACAGTAGGGATACGCAGTATTTT
-,TRBV6-6,TRBJ1-1,-,CASSYTGLRTEAFF,TGTGCCAGCAGTTACACAGGACTACGCACTGAAGCTTTCTTT
-,TRBV5-1,TRBJ1-1,-,CASSLAENTEAFF,TGCGCCAGCAGCTTGGCAGAAAACACTGAAGCTTTCTTT
TRBD1,TRBV15,TRBJ1-1,-,CATSRGTGKNTEAFF,TGTGCCACCAGCAGGGGGACAGGGAAGAACACTGAAGCTTTCTTT
-,TRBV18,TRBJ2-3,-,CASARGGSSTDTQYF,TGTGCCAGCGCAAGGGGGGGATCTAGCACAGATACGCAGTATTTT
-,TRBV6-6,TRBJ2-3,-,CASSLSADTQYF,TGTGCCAGCAGCCTCAGTGCAGATACGCAGTATTTT
TRBD2,TRBV19,TRBJ2-1,-,CASSISPASGMDNEQFF,TGTGCCAGTAGTATATCCCCCGCTAGCGGGATGGACAATGAGCAGTTCTTC
TRBD1,TRBV5-1,TRBJ2-1,-,CASSLLGQGAYNEQFF,TGCGCCAGCAGCTTGTTGGGGCAGGGGGCCTACAATGAGCAGTTCTTC
-,TRBV7-2,TRBJ1-1,once,CASSLQENTEAFF,TGTGCCAGCAGTCTACAGGAGAACACTGAAGCTTTCTTT
-,TRBV7-2,TRBJ1-2,-,CASSFDTNYGYTF,TGTGCCAGCAGCTTCGACACAAACTATGGCTACACCTTC
-,TRBV18,TRBJ1-3,-,CASSPDGHGNTIYF,TGTGCCAGCTCACCAGATGGACACGGAAACACCATATATTTT
-,TRBV10-3,TRBJ1-3,-,CAISGRQGSGNTIYF,TGTGCCATCAGTGGCCGGCAGGGCTCTGGAAACACCATATATTTT
-,TRBV28,TRBJ1-6,-,CAGGSSYNSPLHF,TGCGCCGGGGGGAGCTCCTATAATTCACCCCTCCACTTT
-,TRBV7-7,TRBJ2-2,-,CASSPGQFSNTGELFF,TGTGCCAGCAGCCCAGGACAGTTTTCGAACACCGGGGAGCTGTTTTTT
TRBD1,TRBV10-3,TRBJ2-2,-,CAISERTGGLTGELFF,TGTGCCATCAGTGAAAGGACAGGGGGCCTCACCGGGGAGCTGTTTTTT
-,TRBV6-5,TRBJ1-2,-,CASTPLRTYGYTF,TGTGCCAGCACCCCCCTGAGGACATATGGCTACACCTTC
TRBD1,TRBV29-1,TRBJ1-1,-,CSVDVAPGPGQKNTEAFF,TGCAGCGTTGATGTCGCGCCCGGACCGGGACAGAAGAACACTGAAGCTTTCTTT